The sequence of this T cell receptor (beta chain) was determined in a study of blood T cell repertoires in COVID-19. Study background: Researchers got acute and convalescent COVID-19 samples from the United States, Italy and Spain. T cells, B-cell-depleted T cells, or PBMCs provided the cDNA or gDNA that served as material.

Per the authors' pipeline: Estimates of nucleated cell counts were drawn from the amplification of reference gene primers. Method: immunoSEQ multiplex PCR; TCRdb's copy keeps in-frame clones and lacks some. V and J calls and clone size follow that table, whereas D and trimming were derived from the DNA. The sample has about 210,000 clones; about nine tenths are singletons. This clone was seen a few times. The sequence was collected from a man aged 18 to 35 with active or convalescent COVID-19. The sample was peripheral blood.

The CDR3 loop reads CASSVSREADTEAFF. CDR3 DNA sequence: TGCGCCAGCAGTGTCTCCCGGGAAGCGGACACTGAAGCTTTCTTT. The chain recombines TRBV10-1 with TRBJ1-1; D is undetermined. V lost 4 bases and J 3 bases, leaving 15 bases between the germline ends. The CDR3 loop spans 15 amino acids. Germline CDR1 reads WNHNN; CDR2 reads SYGVQD (reference sequence).